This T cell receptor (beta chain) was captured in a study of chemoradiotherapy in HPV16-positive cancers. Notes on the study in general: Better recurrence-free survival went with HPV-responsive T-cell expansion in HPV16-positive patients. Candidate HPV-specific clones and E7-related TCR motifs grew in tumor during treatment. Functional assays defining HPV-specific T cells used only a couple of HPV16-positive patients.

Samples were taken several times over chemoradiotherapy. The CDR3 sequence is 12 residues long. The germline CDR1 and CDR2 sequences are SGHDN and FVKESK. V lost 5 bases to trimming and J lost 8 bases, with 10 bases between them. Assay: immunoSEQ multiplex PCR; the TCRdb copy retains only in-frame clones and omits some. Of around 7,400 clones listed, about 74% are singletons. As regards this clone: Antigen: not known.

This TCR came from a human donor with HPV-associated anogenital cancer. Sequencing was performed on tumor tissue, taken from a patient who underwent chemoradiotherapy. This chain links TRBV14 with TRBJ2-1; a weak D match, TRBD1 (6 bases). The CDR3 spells CASSSGVDEQFF. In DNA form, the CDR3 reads TGTGCCAGCAGCTCAGGGGTGGATGAGCAGTTCTTC. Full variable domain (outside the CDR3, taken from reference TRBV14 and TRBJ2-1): EAGVTQFPSHSVIEKGQTVTLRCDPISGHDNLYWYRRVMGKEIKFLLHFVKESKQDESGMPNNRFLAERTGGTYSTLKVQPAELEDSGVYFCASSSGVDEQFFGPGTRLTVL.